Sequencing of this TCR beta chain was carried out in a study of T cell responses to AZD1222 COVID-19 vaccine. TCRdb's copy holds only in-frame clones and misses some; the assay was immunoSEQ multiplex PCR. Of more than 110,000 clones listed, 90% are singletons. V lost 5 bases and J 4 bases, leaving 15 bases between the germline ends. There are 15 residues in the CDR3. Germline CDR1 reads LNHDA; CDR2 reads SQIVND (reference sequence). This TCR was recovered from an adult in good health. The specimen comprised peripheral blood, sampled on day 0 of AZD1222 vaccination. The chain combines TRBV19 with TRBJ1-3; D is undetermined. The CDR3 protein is CASSGGRSGGNTIYF. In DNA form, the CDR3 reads TGTGCCAGTAGTGGCGGCAGATCGGGAGGAAACACCATATATTTT.